A single sample is the source of the 26 T cell receptor beta chains below, sequenced in a study of cytomegalovirus exposure and HLA in healthy donors. Both 60 Vbeta primers and 13 Jbeta primers went into the PCR. Measured with immunoSEQ multiplex PCR; TCRdb has only the in-frame clones, and not every one. The sample has about 170,000 clones; around 80% are singletons. The sample comprised PBMCs. The receptors were sampled from a male donor in good health and CMV-seronegative.

This clone was detected only a few times. The J gene is TRBJ2-2, the V gene TRBV9, with a tentative D call TRBD1 (6 bases). Germline assignment: CDR1 SGDLS and CDR2 YYNGEE. The CDR3 runs to 15 residues. V shed 4 bases and J shed 4 bases, with 14 bases lying between them. CDR3 sequence reads: CASSRDILSTGELFF. CDR3 sequence (DNA): TGTGCCAGCAGCAGGGACATCTTGAGCACCGGGGAGCTGTTTTTT.

The rearrangement uses TRBV29-1 and TRBJ1-2, with no clear D. Trimming shortened V by 7 bases and J by 4 bases, and 22 bases separated the two germline ends. The CDR3 is 15 residues long. The V gene's germline CDR1 is SQVTM and CDR2 ANQGSEA. The CDR3 spells CSAVSAWAGAYGYTF. CDR3 coding DNA: TGCAGCGCTGTTTCTGCGTGGGCAGGCGCCTATGGCTACACCTTC.

The chain links TRBV6-1 to TRBJ2-5; TRBD2 is a possible D gene (5 bases). This CDR3 has 14 amino acids. Trimming cost V 6 bases and J 3 bases, with 14 bases left between them. In germline, CDR1 is MNHNS, CDR2 SASEGT. The CDR3 protein is CASSPVGREETQYF. The DNA for the CDR3 is TGTGCCAGCAGCCCCGTAGGGAGAGAAGAGACCCAGTACTTC.

The J gene is TRBJ1-2, the V gene TRBV30; D may be TRBD1 (5 bases). This CDR3 is 12 amino acids long. Germline V gene data show CDR1 as GTSNPN and CDR2 as SVGIG (reference sequence). V was cut by 0 bases and J by 13 bases, with 15 bases left in between. CDR3: CAWSVPTGVLTF. The CDR3 DNA follows: TGTGCCTGGAGTGTACCTACGGGGGTTCTCACCTTC.

The chain combines TRBV5-6 with TRBJ1-4, with 8 positions matching TRBD1. This CDR3 has 15 amino acids. V gave up 3 bases and J gave up 8 bases; unmatched junction bases: 9. Germline V gives CDR1 SGHDT, CDR2 YYEEEE. The CDR3 nucleotides read TGTGCCAGCAGCTGGCAGGGGGCCCGGCGAGAAAAACTGTTTTTT. Translated: CASSWQGARREKLFF.

The chain has TRBV4-1 and TRBJ1-3; TRBD1 agrees at 8 bases. The length of the CDR3 is 17 residues. With V trimmed by 4 bases and J by 0 bases, 8 bases remained unmatched. Germline assignment: CDR1 MGHRA and CDR2 YSYEKL. The DNA for the CDR3 is TGCGCCAGCAGCCCCCGTCCGGGACAGGCCTCTGGAAACACCATATATTTT. Translated: CASSPRPGQASGNTIYF.

This clone was observed once. The V gene is TRBV2, the J gene TRBJ2-2; 10 bases align to TRBD1. This CDR3 is 15 amino acids long. Germline values: CDR1 SNHLY, CDR2 FYNNEI. J gave up 5 bases and V 4 bases, and 4 bases lay outside the gene matches. For the CDR3, the DNA is TGTGCCAGCAGTGTTTGGGACAGGGGTACCGGGGAGCTGTTTTTT. This sequence encodes CASSVWDRGTGELFF.

The chain is built from TRBV6-1 and TRBJ2-2; 7 bases align to TRBD1. From germline, CDR1 is MNHNS and CDR2 SASEGT. The CDR3 has 20 residues. After removal of 2 bases from V and 2 bases from J, the junction contained 17 bases not matched to a gene. This CDR3 is CASSEYDTFGTALNTGELFF. Here the CDR3 DNA reads TGTGCCAGCAGTGAATACGATACGTTCGGGACAGCCCTAAACACCGGGGAGCTGTTTTTT.

In its sample, this clone was seen a few times. The chain links TRBV6-1 to TRBJ2-2; D may be TRBD1 (7 bases). The V gene's germline CDR1 is MNHNS and CDR2 SASEGT. V lost 1 base and J 6 bases, leaving 15 bases between the germline ends. This CDR3 region has 16 residues. This CDR3 reads CASSEVAGGHAGELFF. The DNA for the CDR3 is TGTGCCAGCAGTGAAGTGGCAGGGGGGCATGCCGGGGAGCTGTTTTTT.

The rearrangement uses TRBV2 and TRBJ2-2, with 10 bases lining up with TRBD2. This CDR3 contains 15 residues. The germline gives CDR1 SNHLY, CDR2 FYNNEI. V dropped 6 bases and J dropped 7; count of bases not matched to a gene: 8. CDR3 DNA sequence: TGTGCCAGCAGCGCAGCGGGGGGGCCGGTCGGGGAGCTGTTTTTT. Its protein product is CASSAAGGPVGELFF.

V is TRBV6-6 and J is TRBJ2-2; D is possibly TRBD1 (6 bases). The V end lost 7 bases, the J end lost 0 bases, and 12 bases lay between the germline ends. This CDR3 contains 15 residues. The germline gives CDR1 MNHNY, CDR2 SVGAGI (reference sequence). CDR3 DNA: TGTGCCAGCACCATGGGGACACCGAACACCGGGGAGCTGTTTTTT. Encoded protein: CASTMGTPNTGELFF.

The rearrangement uses TRBV6-6 and TRBJ1-5; 12 bases match TRBD1. The CDR3 sequence is 15 residues long. Germline V gives CDR1 MNHNY, CDR2 SVGAGI (reference sequence). J lost 7 bases, V lost 5 bases, and 6 bases had no gene match. The CDR3 DNA sequence: TGTGCCAGCAGTACGGGACAGGGGGCACGACAGCCCCAGCATTTT. Its translation is CASSTGQGARQPQHF.

V is TRBV18 and J is TRBJ2-2, with TRBD1 identical over 7 bases. The germline V gene has CDR1 KGHSH and CDR2 LQKENI. The length of the CDR3 is 14 residues. The V and J ends lost 7 bases and 3 bases, in that order; junction bases with no gene match: 5. This CDR3 reads CASFRDRDTGELFF. The CDR3 DNA sequence: TGTGCCAGCTTTAGGGACAGAGACACCGGGGAGCTGTTTTTT. The complete variable domain, with remaining parts taken from reference TRBV18 and TRBJ2-2, reads NAGVMQNPRHLVRRRGQEARLRCSPMKGHSHVYWYRQLPEEGLKFMVYLQKENIIDESGMPKERFSAEFPKEGPSILRIQQVVRGDSAAYFCASFRDRDTGELFFGEGSRLTVL.

The V and J genes are TRBV11-2 and TRBJ2-1, with 9 bases that match TRBD2. CDR3 size: 14 residues. The V and J ends lost 6 bases and 7 bases, in that order; junction bases with no gene match: 7. From germline, CDR1 is SGHAT and CDR2 FQNNGV. As DNA, the CDR3 is TGTGCCAGCAGAGCGGGGGGACGCTTAAATGAGCAGTTCTTC. The encoded protein is CASRAGGRLNEQFF. The full variable domain, with the rest looked up from reference TRBV11-2 and TRBJ2-1, is EAGVAQSPRYKIIEKRQSVAFWCNPISGHATLYWYQQILGQGPKLLIQFQNNGVVDDSQLPKDRFSAERLKGVDSTLKIQPAKLEDSAVYLCASRAGGRLNEQFFGPGTRLTVL.

The chain has TRBV2 and TRBJ1-5; 9 bases align to TRBD1. The germline gives CDR1 SNHLY, CDR2 FYNNEI. J was trimmed by 0 bases and V by 6 bases; bases with no gene match: 0. This CDR3 is built from 14 residues. CDR3 protein: CASRTGGSNQPQHF. CDR3 nucleotide sequence: TGTGCCAGCAGGACAGGGGGTAGCAATCAGCCCCAGCATTTT.

The rearrangement links TRBV5-5 to TRBJ2-1; 14 positions agree with TRBD2. This CDR3 is 16 amino acids long. With 4 bases clipped from V and 8 bases from J, the junction kept 8 bases outside the gene matches. Germline CDR1 SGHKS, CDR2 YYEKEE (reference sequence). CDR3 sequence (DNA): TGTGCCAGCAGCAACAAGACTAGCGGGGGGGCCGATGAGCAGTTCTTC. This encodes CASSNKTSGGADEQFF.

The rearrangement links TRBV18 to TRBJ1-1; no clear D. The CDR3 length is 16 residues. Deletions cut 3 bases from V and 3 bases from J, with 17 bases between. Germline V gives CDR1 KGHSH, CDR2 LQKENI. In nucleotides, the CDR3 is TGTGCCAGCTCACCCCGAGCTAGACCACTAGACACTGAAGCTTTCTTT. Residues: CASSPRARPLDTEAFF.

This clone was seen more than once but under ten times. The V gene is TRBV19, the J gene TRBJ2-5; 11 bases match TRBD1. The CDR3 has 15 residues. Germline V gives CDR1 LNHDA, CDR2 SQIVND (reference sequence). The J segment lost 4 bases and the V segment lost 4 bases, leaving 5 bases of the junction unmatched. The CDR3: CASSTRTGGGETQYF. As DNA, the CDR3 is TGTGCCAGTAGTACCCGGACAGGGGGCGGAGAGACCCAGTACTTC.

This chain links TRBV6-1 with TRBJ1-3; TRBD1 agrees at 7 bases. Germline V gene data show CDR1 as MNHNS and CDR2 as SASEGT. The CDR3 is 14 amino acids. Losses at the gene ends were 5 bases for V and 3 bases for J; bases not matched to a gene: 4. As DNA, the CDR3 is TGTGCCAGCAGTTCCGACAGGGTTGGAAACACCATATATTTT. Protein product: CASSSDRVGNTIYF.

This chain connects TRBV10-3 to TRBJ2-3; a possible D gene is TRBD1 (6 bases). Germline V gene data show CDR1 as ENHRY and CDR2 as SYGVKD. Trimming removed 6 bases from V and 1 base from J, with 8 bases in between. The CDR3 is 13 amino acids. CDR3 coding DNA: TGTGCCATCAGGAGACAGGGCACAGATACGCAGTATTTT. The encoded protein is CAIRRQGTDTQYF.

This clone has a handful of counts. The chain links TRBV7-9 to TRBJ1-1; the match to TRBD1 covers 7 bases. J was trimmed by 3 bases and V by 5 bases; bases with no gene match: 6. CDR1 and CDR2 (germline): SEHNR, FQNEAQ (reference sequence). The CDR3 is made up of 14 amino acids. The CDR3 is CASSPTGEDTEAFF. The CDR3 DNA reads TGTGCCAGCAGCCCAACAGGGGAAGACACTGAAGCTTTCTTT.

The gene calls are TRBV2 and TRBJ2-7, with 9 bases that match TRBD1. V lost 6 bases, J lost 7 bases, and 13 bases stayed unmatched. Germline values: CDR1 SNHLY, CDR2 FYNNEI. The CDR3 has 15 residues. The CDR3 DNA sequence: TGTGCCAGCAGCCTAAGAGCGGACAGGGGCTATGAGCAGTACTTC. Its translation is CASSLRADRGYEQYF.

This clone has just one count. CDR3 amino acids: CAISSGIGSPLHF. The DNA of the CDR3 is TGTGCCATCAGCTCAGGGATTGGGTCACCCCTCCACTTT. The chain links TRBV10-3 to TRBJ1-6, with D tentatively TRBD1 (5 bases). Germline V lookup: CDR1 ENHRY, CDR2 SYGVKD. V lost 6 bases and J lost 10, with 13 bases in between. This CDR3 is 13 amino acids long.

This clone appeared a single time. The rearrangement links TRBV5-4 to TRBJ2-5; 8 nucleotides match TRBD1. The CDR3 runs 14 residues. Germline V gene data show CDR1 as SGHNT and CDR2 as YYREEE (reference sequence). V dropped 0 bases and J dropped 4; count of bases not matched to a gene: 2. CDR3 DNA: TGTGCCAGCAGCTTGGGACAGGGGCCAGAGACCCAGTACTTC. This translates into CASSLGQGPETQYF.

The chain uses TRBV5-6 and TRBJ1-1; TRBD1 aligns across 8 bases. From germline, CDR1 is SGHDT and CDR2 YYEEEE. The CDR3 contains 15 residues. The V segment lost 2 bases and the J segment 1 base; nucleotides outside the gene matches: 4. CDR3 sequence reads: CASSFSGTGNTEAFF. The CDR3 coding sequence is TGTGCCAGCAGCTTCTCCGGGACAGGGAACACTGAAGCTTTCTTT.

This chain connects TRBV5-6 to TRBJ2-5, with D tentatively TRBD1 (5 bases). Trimming shortened V by 4 bases and J by 6 bases, and 10 bases separated the two germline ends. Per the germline V gene, CDR1 is SGHDT and CDR2 is YYEEEE. The length of the CDR3 is 12 residues. The CDR3 reads CASSLDSQTQYF. In DNA, the CDR3 is TGTGCCAGCAGCCTAGACAGCCAGACCCAGTACTTC.